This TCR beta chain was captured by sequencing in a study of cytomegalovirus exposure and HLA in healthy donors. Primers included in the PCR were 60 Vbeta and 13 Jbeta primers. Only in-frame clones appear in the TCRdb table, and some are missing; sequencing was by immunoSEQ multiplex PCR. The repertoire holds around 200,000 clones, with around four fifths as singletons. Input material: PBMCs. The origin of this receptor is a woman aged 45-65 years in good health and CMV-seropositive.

The CDR3 loop is CASSLLGVRETQYF. In DNA, the CDR3 is TGTGCCAGCAGCTTGCTCGGGGTCCGAGAGACCCAGTACTTC. This chain joins TRBV5-8 and TRBJ2-5; tentative D call: TRBD2 (5 bases). Germline V gene sequence: CDR1 SGHTS, CDR2 YDEGEE. Trimming took off 1 base at V and 4 bases at J, with 11 bases between the two ends. The CDR3 totals 14 residues.